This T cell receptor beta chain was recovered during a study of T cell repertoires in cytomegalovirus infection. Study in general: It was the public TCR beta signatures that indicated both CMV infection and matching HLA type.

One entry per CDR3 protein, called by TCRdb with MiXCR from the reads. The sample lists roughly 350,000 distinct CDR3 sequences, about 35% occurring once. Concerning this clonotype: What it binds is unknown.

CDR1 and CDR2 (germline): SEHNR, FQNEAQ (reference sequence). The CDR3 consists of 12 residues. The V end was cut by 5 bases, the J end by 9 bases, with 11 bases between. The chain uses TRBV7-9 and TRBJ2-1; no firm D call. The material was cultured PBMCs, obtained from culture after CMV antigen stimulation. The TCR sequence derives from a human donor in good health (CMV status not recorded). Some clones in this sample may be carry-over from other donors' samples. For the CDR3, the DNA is TGTGCCAGCAGCCAACCCCTTGGTGAGCAGTTCTTC. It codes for CASSQPLGEQFF. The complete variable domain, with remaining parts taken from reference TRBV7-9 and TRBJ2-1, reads DTGVSQNPRHKITKRGQNVTFRCDPISEHNRLYWYRQTLGQGPEFLTYFQNEAQLEKSRLLSDRFSAERPKGSFSTLEIQRTEQGDSAMYLCASSQPLGEQFFGPGTRLTVL.